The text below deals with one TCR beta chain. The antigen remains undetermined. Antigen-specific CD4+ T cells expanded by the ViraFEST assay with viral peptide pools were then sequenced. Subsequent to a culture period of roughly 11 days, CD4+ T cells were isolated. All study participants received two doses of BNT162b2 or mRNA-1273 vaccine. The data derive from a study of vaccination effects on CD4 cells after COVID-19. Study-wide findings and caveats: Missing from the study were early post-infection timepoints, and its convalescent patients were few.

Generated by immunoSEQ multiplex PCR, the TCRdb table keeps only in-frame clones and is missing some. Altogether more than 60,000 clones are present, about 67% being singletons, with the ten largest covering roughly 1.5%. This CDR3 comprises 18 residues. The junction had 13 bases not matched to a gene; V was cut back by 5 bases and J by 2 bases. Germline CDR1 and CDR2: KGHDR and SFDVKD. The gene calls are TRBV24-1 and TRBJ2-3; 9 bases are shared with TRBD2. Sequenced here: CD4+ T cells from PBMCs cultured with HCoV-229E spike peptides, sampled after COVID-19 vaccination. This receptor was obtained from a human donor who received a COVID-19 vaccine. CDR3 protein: CATSATLWGGGATDTQYF. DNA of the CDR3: TGTGCCACCAGTGCCACACTCTGGGGCGGGGGGGCCACAGATACGCAGTATTTT.